Below, one T cell receptor beta chain is given with its context. The participants were between 18 and 89 years old and came from some 23 US areas. Allocation to cohorts depended on clinical history reported by the participants. The data were taken from a study of blood T cell repertoires in COVID-19. Study-level information: Spain, Italy and the United States supplied samples that represented acute and convalescent COVID-19. Sample material is recorded as cDNA or gDNA derived from T cells, B-cell-depleted T cells, or PBMCs.

Libraries were prepared by immunoSEQ multiplex PCR; TCRdb keeps only in-frame clonotypes and omits some of them. The sample consists of roughly 220,000 clones, almost 90% of them appearing once. Sequencing input: PBMCs or T cells enriched from blood (not recorded which). The sequence derives from a woman aged 45-65 years with acute COVID-19.

The CDR3 bases are TGTGCCAGCAGCCACACGCATCCGGGACAGGGTTATGGCTACACCTTC. Its protein is CASSHTHPGQGYGYTF. This rearrangement joins TRBV7-9 to TRBJ1-2; 9 nucleotides agree with TRBD1. The CDR3 loop spans 16 amino acids. V dropped 5 bases and J dropped 5; count of bases not matched to a gene: 12. Germline V gene data show CDR1 as SEHNR and CDR2 as FQNEAQ (reference sequence). Variable domain in full (rest from reference TRBV7-9 and TRBJ1-2): DTGVSQNPRHKITKRGQNVTFRCDPISEHNRLYWYRQTLGQGPEFLTYFQNEAQLEKSRLLSDRFSAERPKGSFSTLEIQRTEQGDSAMYLCASSHTHPGQGYGYTFGSGTRLTVV.